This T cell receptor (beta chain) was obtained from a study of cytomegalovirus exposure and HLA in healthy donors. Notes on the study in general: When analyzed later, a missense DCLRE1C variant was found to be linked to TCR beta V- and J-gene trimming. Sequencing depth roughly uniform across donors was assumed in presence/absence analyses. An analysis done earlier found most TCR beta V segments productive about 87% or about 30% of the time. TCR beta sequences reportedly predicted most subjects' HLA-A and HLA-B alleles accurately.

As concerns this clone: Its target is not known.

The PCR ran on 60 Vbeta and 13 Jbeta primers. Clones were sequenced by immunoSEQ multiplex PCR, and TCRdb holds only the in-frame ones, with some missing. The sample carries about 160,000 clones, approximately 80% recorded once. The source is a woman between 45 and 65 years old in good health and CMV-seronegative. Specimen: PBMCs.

In DNA form, the CDR3 reads TGCGCCAGCAGCCAATTGGCAGGGGGAGTTTCCACCATATATTTT. Encoded protein: CASSQLAGGVSTIYF. This sequence joins TRBV4-1 and TRBJ1-3; TRBD1 matches at 7 bases. The length of the CDR3 is 15 residues. Germline V CDR1 and CDR2: MGHRA, YSYEKL. V gave up 2 bases and J gave up 9 bases; unmatched junction bases: 10.